This T cell receptor beta chain was sequenced in a study of blood T cells in healthy people across ages. The V gene's germline CDR1 is MNHEY and CDR2 SMNVEV (reference sequence). This CDR3 region has 14 residues. V shed 3 bases, J shed 2 bases, and the junction held 3 bases outside the gene matches. A second PCR, run for about 6 to 11 cycles, used a sample-barcoded 5' primer plus a J-beta primer mix. TCRdb re-analysed the 5' RACE reads in MiXCR, keeping a single row per CDR3 protein. The profile shows about 800,000 distinct CDR3 sequences, 46% of them singletons. The sample was blood. This TCR was recovered from a man at least 80 years old in good health. This sequence joins TRBV27 and TRBJ2-7; 8 bases align to TRBD1. CDR3 in amino acids: CASSLDRATYEQYF. CDR3 sequence (DNA): TGTGCCAGCAGTTTGGACAGGGCGACCTACGAGCAGTACTTC.